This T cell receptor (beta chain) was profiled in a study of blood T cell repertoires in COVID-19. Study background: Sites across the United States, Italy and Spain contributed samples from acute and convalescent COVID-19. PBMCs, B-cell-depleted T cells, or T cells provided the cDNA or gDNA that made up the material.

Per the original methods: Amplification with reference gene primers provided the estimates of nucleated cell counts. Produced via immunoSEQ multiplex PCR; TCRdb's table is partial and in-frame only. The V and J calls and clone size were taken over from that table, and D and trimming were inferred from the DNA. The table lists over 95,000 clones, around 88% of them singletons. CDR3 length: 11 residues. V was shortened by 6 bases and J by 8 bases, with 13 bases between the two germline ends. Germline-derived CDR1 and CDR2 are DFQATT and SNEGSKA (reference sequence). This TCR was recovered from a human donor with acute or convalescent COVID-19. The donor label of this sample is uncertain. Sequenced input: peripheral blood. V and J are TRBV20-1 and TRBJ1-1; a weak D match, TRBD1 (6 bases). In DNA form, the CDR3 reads TGCAGTGCAATGACAGGCTGGGAAGCTTTCTTT. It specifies CSAMTGWEAFF.